Sequencing of this T cell receptor (beta chain) was carried out in a study of cytomegalovirus exposure and HLA in healthy donors. Study-wide context: Genotyping of 300 to 450 donors showed that 80% to 85% belonged to the Caucasian-associated ancestry cluster. Study-level findings and limits: Prior analysis indicated that the majority of TCR beta V segments exhibited productivity approximately 87% or approximately 30% of the time. The study put 150 to 200 TCR beta chains on its list as cytomegalovirus-associated. Several V segments, TRBV6-2 and TRBV6-3 among them, could not be told apart and were dropped.

As concerns this clone: As yet, its antigen is unknown.

The PCR employed 60 Vbeta primers together with 13 Jbeta primers. Some clones are missing from TCRdb's copy, which holds only in-frame ones; the method was immunoSEQ multiplex PCR. The table includes under 250,000 clones, roughly 80% detected once. Germline lookup yields CDR1 SGHNT and CDR2 YENEEA. V trimming: 5 bases; J trimming: 8 bases; junction bases outside the gene matches: 6. The CDR3 spans 13 residues. The chain recombines TRBV11-3 with TRBJ2-1; 7 bases align to TRBD1. The sequence was collected from a man aged 35-49 years in good health and CMV-seropositive. Source material: PBMCs. The CDR3 loop reads CASSPGTVDEQFF. The CDR3 DNA reads TGTGCCAGCAGCCCAGGGACAGTCGATGAGCAGTTCTTC. The full variable domain, rest sourced from reference TRBV11-3 and TRBJ2-1, is EAGVVQSPRYKIIEKKQPVAFWCNPISGHNTLYWYLQNLGQGPELLIRYENEEAVDDSQLPKDRFSAERLKGVDSTLKIQPAELGDSAVYLCASSPGTVDEQFFGPGTRLTVL.